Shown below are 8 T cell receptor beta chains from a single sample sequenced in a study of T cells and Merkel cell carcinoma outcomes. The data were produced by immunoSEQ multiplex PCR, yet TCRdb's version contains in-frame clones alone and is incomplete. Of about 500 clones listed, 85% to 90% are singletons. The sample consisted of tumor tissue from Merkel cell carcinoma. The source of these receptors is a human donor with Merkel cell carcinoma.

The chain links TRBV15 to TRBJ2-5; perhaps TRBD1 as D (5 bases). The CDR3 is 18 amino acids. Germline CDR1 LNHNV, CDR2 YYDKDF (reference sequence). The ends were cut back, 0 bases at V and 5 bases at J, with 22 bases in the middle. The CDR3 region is CATSRDDQGAWLGETQYF. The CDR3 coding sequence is TGTGCCACCAGCAGAGATGATCAAGGGGCATGGCTTGGCGAGACCCAGTACTTC.

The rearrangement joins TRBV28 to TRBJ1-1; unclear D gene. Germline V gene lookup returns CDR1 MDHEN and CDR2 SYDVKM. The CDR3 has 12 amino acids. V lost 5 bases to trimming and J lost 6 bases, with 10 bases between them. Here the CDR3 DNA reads TGTGCCAGCAGTAGAACAAGGGCTGAAGCTTTCTTT. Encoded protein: CASSRTRAEAFF.

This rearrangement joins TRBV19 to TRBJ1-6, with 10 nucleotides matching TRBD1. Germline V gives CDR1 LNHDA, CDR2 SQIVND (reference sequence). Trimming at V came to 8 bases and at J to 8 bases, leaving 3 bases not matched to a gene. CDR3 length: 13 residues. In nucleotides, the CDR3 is TGTGCCAGTGGTGGGACAGGGGATTCACCCCTCCACTTT. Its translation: CASGGTGDSPLHF.

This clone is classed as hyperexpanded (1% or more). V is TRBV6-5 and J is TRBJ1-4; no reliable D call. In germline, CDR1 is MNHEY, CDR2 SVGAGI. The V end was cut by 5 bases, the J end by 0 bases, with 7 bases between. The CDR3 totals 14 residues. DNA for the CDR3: TGTGCCAGCAGTATGAGGGCAACTAATGAAAAACTGTTTTTT. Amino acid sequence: CASSMRATNEKLFF.

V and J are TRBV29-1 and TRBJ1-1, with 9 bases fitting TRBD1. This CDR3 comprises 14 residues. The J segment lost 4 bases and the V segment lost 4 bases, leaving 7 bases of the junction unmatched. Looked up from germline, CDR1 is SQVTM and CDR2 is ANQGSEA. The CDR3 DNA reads TGCAGCGTTGCCAAGGGACAGGGAGTCACTGAAGCTTTCTTT. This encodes CSVAKGQGVTEAFF.

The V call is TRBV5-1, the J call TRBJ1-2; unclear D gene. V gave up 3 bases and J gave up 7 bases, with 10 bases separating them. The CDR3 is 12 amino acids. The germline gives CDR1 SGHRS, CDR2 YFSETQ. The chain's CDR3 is CASSWNDLGYTF. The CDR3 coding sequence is TGCGCCAGCAGCTGGAATGATCTTGGCTACACCTTC.

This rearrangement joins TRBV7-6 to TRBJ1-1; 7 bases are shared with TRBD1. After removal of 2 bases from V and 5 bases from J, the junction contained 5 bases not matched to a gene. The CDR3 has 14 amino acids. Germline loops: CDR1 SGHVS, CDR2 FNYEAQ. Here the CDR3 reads CASSLRGRGTEAFF. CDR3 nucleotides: TGTGCCAGCAGCTTACGCGGCAGGGGGACTGAAGCTTTCTTT. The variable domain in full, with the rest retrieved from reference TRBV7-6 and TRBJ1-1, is GAGVSQSPRYKVTKRGQDVALRCDPISGHVSLYWYRQALGQGPEFLTYFNYEAQQDKSGLPNDRFSAERPEGSISTLTIQRTEQRDSAMYRCASSLRGRGTEAFFGQGTRLTVV.

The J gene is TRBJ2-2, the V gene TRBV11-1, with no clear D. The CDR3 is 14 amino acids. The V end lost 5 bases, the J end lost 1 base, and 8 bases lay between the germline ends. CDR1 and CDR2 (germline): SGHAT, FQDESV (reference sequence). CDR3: CASSRKGNTGELFF. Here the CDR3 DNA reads TGTGCCAGCAGCCGCAAAGGGAACACCGGGGAGCTGTTTTTT.